This T cell receptor (beta chain) was sequenced in a study of T cell responses to AZD1222 COVID-19 vaccine. Study-wide results and caveats: Regions 160-218 and 743-854 held dominance among vaccine-associated CD4 TCRs, which spanned spike. Donors were mostly white British, more females; clonal diversity possibly underestimated. Nearly half of spike-specific TCRs reportedly target unmutated variant regions. Only five or six individuals given AZD1222 were seropositive at baseline.

For this clone: Its matching antigen is unknown.

The CDR3 loop spans 12 amino acids. CDR1 LGHNA and CDR2 YNFKEQ come from the germline V gene. V was shortened by 1 base and J by 5 bases, with 6 bases between the two germline ends. Generated by immunoSEQ multiplex PCR, the TCRdb table keeps only in-frame clones and is missing some. Here the sample spans about 100,000 clones, about 85% being singletons. The rearrangement joins TRBV4-2 to TRBJ2-7; D gene ambiguous. This sequence was found in an adult who received the AZD1222 COVID-19 vaccine. Sequencing used peripheral blood, obtained 28 days after the second AZD1222 dose. The CDR3 is CASSQVPDEQYF. In DNA form, the CDR3 reads TGTGCCAGCAGCCAAGTGCCGGACGAGCAGTACTTC.